This T cell receptor beta chain was obtained from a study of T cells in localized non-small cell lung cancer. Findings and caveats of the study: With higher T cell density in blood came longer overall survival.

Germline V gene lookup returns CDR1 MNHEY and CDR2 SMNVEV (reference sequence). This CDR3 contains 14 residues. The germline V and J ends were trimmed by 8 bases and 3 bases, with 17 bases remaining between them. Sequencing used immunoSEQ multiplex PCR; TCRdb keeps in-frame clones, though not all of them. Of more than 40,000 clones listed, approximately 90% are singletons. This clone occurred once. Its antigen is currently unknown. This sample comprised PBMCs, obtained before any cancer treatment. The source of this sequence is a man between 40 and 69 years old with stage II lung adenocarcinoma. The chain has TRBV27 and TRBJ2-7, with D possibly matching TRBD2 (6 bases). CDR3 sequence: CASSGTPEGYEQYF. Here the CDR3 DNA reads TGTGCCAGCTCCGGGACTCCCGAAGGCTACGAGCAGTACTTC.